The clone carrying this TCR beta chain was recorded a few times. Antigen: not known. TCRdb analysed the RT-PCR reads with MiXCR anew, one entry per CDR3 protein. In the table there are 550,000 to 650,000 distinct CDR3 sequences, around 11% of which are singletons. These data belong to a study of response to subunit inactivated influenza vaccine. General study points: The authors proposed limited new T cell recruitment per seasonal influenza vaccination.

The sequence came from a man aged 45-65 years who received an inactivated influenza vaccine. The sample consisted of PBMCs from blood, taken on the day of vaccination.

In DNA, the CDR3 is TGCAGTGCTGAGGACTTTCAAGAGACCCAGTACTTC. Residues: CSAEDFQETQYF. The chain has TRBV20-1 and TRBJ2-5; D possibly corresponds to TRBD2 (5 bases). Trimming left V 5 bases short and J 2 bases short, with 9 bases between. Germline assignment: CDR1 DFQATT and CDR2 SNEGSKA (reference sequence). The CDR3 contains 12 residues.